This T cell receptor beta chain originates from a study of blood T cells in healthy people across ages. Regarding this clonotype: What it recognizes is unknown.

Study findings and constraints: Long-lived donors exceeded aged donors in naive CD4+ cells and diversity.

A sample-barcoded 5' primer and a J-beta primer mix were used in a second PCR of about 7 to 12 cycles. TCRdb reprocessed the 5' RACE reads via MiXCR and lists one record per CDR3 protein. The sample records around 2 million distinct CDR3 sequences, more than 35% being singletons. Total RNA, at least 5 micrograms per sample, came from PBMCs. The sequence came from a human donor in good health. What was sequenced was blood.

The CDR3 nucleotides read TGTGCCAGCAGCCATTCAGGTCTACGACCGAACACTGAAGCTTTCTTT. Translated: CASSHSGLRPNTEAFF. This rearrangement joins TRBV3-1 to TRBJ1-1; unclear D gene. Germline V gives CDR1 LGHDT, CDR2 YNNKEL (reference sequence). The CDR3 loop spans 16 amino acids. With 3 bases removed from V and 1 base from J, the gap between germline ends came to 15 bases.